The source of this T cell receptor (beta chain) is a study of OX40 agonist ivuxolimab in advanced cancers. Study as a whole: Patients' therapy was ivuxolimab, an antibody that acts as an agonist of OX40 (CD134). Patients received ivuxolimab, an intravenous treatment, every 2 weeks at 0.01 to 10 mg/kg.

As concerns this clone: Its antigen is currently unknown.

Clones were sequenced by immunoSEQ multiplex PCR, and TCRdb holds only the in-frame ones, with some missing. The data contain around 94,000 clones, 92% of them seen just once; the ten biggest clones take up roughly 3.5%. Study-level points and caveats: CD4+ and CD8+ T cells in blood underwent clonal expansion by week 6 at 0.1 to 3.0 mg/kg. Low normalized T-cell clonal expansion was additionally recorded for some nonresponders.

V was shortened by 2 bases and J by 7 bases, with 8 bases between the two germline ends. Germline V gives CDR1 SGHDN, CDR2 FVKESK. This CDR3 has 13 residues. The chain recombines TRBV14 with TRBJ2-2; D might be TRBD1 (5 bases). This receptor was taken from an adult with an advanced solid tumor such as melanoma, head and neck, liver or kidney cancer. This specimen consisted of CD4+ or CD8+ T cells sorted from blood, obtained in a trial of the OX40 agonist ivuxolimab. Here the CDR3 DNA reads TGTGCCAGCAGCCAATTCGACAGCGGGGAGCTGTTTTTT. Translation: CASSQFDSGELFF.